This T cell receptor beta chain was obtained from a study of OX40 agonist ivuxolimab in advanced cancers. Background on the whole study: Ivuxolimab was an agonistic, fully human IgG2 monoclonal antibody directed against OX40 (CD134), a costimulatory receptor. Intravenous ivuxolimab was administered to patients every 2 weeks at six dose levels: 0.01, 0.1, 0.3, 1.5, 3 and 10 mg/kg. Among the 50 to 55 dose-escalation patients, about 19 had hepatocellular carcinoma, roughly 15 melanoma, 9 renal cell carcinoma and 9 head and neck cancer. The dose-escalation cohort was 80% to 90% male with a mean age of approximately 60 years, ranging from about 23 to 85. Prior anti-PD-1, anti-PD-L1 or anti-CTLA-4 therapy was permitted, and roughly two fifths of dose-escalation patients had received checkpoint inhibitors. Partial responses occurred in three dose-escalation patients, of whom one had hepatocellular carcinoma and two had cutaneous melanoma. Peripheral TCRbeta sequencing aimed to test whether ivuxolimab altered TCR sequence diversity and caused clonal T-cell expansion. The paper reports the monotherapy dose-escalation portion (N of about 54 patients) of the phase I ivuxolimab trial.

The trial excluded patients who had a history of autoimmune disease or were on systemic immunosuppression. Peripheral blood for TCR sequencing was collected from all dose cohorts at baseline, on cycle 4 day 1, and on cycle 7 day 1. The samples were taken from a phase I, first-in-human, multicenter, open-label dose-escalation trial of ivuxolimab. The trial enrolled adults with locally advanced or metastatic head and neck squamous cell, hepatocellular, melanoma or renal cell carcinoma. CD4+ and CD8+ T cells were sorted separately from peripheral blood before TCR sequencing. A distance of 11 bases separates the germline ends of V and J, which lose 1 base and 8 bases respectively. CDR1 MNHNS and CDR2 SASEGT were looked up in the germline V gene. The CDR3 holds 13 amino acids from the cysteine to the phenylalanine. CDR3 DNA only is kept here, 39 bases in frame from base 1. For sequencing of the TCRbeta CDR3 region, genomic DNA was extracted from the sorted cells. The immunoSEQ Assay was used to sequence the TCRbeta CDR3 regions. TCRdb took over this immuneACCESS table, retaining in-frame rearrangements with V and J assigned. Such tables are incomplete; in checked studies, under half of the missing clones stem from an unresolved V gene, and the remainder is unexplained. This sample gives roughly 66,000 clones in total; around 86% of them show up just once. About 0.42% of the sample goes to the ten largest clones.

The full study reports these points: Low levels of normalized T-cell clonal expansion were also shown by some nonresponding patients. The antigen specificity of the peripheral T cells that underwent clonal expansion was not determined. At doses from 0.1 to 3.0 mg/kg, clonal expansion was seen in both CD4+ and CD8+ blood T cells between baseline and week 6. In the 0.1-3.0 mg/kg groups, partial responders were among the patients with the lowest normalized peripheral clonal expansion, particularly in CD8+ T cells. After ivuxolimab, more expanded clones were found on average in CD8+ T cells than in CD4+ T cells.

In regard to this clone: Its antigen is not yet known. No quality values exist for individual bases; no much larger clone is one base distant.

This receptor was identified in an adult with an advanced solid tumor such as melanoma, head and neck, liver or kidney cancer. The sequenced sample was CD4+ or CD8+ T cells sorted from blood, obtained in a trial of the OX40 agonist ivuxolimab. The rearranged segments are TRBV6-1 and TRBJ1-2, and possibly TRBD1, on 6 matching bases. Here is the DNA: TGTGCCAGCAGTGAAGGGACAGCGAGGGGCTACACCTTC. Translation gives CASSEGTARGYTF.